The source of this TCR beta chain is a study of blood T cell repertoires in COVID-19 (dated by TCRdb to 2018 to 2020). Concerning the study at large: Recovered participants in ImmuneRACE Cohort 3 were defined by two consecutive negative NP/OP PCR tests, clearance by a healthcare professional, or resolution of symptoms. Samples from collaborators originated in the United States, Italy and Spain and spanned both the acute and convalescent phases of COVID-19. The material from the prospective study consisted of cDNA or gDNA derived from T cells, B-cell-depleted T cells, or PBMCs. Subjects who had been exposed to COVID-19, were actively infected with it, or had recovered from it provided the deeply sampled blood TCRbeta repertoires that made up the dataset. A freely available public database, intended as a resource for researchers studying the immune response to SARS-CoV-2, is where the repertoires were released. The samples were drawn from the first 160 participants of the ongoing ImmuneRACE study and from roughly 1,300 subjects provided by 6 global collaborators. The sample metadata nearly always contained a de-identified subject ID, COVID-19 status, age in years and sex. Where available, HLA class I and class II types were taken from metadata supplied by the sample provider and were not determined by assay-based typing. The paper as a whole reports these results and caveats: Clinical and demographic metadata were provided uncurated, with the amount varying by source and participant.

As encoded in the germline V gene, CDR1 is SNHLY while CDR2 is FYNNEI. Its CDR3 holds 14 amino acids, cysteine through phenylalanine. Solely the CDR3 DNA is kept, with 42 bases framed from the first base. V lost 6 bases and J lost 3 bases; the stretch between them is 14 bases long. Enrolling through a virtual design, the prospective study's participants ranged in age from roughly 18 to 89 years and lived across roughly 23 United States geographic areas. In the prospective study, participants were assigned to cohorts based on the clinical history participants reported in a screening survey and a study questionnaire. In the prospective study, whole blood, serum and a nasopharyngeal or oropharyngeal swab were collected from each participant by mobile phlebotomists. Prospective study participants could optionally give additional blood draws and questionnaires over an approximately two-month period. Before DNA extraction, prospective study blood samples were shipped either frozen or at room temperature.

This clone was observed a few times. No antigen is known for it. No clone much larger than this one lies a single base away; base qualities are absent. TCRbeta CDR3 regions were amplified from genomic DNA by means of the immunoSEQ Assay, a bias-controlled multiplex PCR. In the source study's methods: The number of nucleated cells in each sample was estimated by amplification of reference gene primers within the assay. To quantify the absolute abundance of each unique TCRbeta CDR3 rearrangement, sequence reads were collapsed and filtered. For each sample, productive Simpson clonality was calculated as the square root of Simpson's diversity index across productive rearrangements. The clones in this table, taken by TCRdb from immuneACCESS, are in-frame only. Not every clone is retained; where verified, under half of the shortfall comes from an unresolved V gene, and the cause of the rest is unknown. V and J calls and clone size follow that table, whereas D and trimming were derived from the DNA. This sample has around 300,000 clones in its table, and about 88% of those were observed once. The top ten hold under 2.5% of the sample.

Rearrangement joined TRBV2 to TRBJ1-2; a confident D gene designation cannot be given. This receptor was obtained from a woman in her fifties or sixties in a cohort exposed to, infected with or recovered from COVID-19 (not recorded which). Sequenced input: PBMCs or T cells enriched from blood (not recorded which). The nucleotides read TGTGCCAGCAGCGCCGGTGATCCCTACTATGGCTACACCTTC. This gives the protein CASSAGDPYYGYTF.